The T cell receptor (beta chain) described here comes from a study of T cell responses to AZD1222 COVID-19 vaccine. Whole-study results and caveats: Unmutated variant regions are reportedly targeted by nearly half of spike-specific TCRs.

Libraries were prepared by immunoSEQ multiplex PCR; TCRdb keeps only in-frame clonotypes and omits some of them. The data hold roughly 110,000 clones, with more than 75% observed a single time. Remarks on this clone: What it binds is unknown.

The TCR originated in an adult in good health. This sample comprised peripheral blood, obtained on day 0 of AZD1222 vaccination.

The CDR3 DNA reads TGTGCCAGCAGCCCAGAATCGGGGGGGAGCTATGGCTACACCTTC. It encodes CASSPESGGSYGYTF. V usage is TRBV7-9 and J usage is TRBJ1-2, with D perhaps TRBD1 (5 bases). Per the germline V gene, CDR1 is SEHNR and CDR2 is FQNEAQ (reference sequence). CDR3 length equals 15 residues. V was cut by 5 bases and J by 4 bases, with 17 bases left in between.